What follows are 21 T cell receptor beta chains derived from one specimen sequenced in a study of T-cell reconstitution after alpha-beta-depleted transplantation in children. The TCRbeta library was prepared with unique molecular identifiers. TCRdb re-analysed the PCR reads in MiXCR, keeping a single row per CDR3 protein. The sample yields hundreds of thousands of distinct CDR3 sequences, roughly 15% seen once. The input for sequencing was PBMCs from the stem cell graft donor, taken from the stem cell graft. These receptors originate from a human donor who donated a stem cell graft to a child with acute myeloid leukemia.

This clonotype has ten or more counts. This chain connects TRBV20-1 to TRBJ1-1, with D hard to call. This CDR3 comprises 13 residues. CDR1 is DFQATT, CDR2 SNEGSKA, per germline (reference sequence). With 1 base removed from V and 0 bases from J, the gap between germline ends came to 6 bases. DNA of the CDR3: TGCAGTGCTAGAGCTTCCATGAACACTGAAGCTTTCTTT. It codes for CSARASMNTEAFF.

The CDR3 nucleotides read TGTGCCAGCAGCTTAGAAGCGGGGGGGGGTCATGAGCAGTTCTTC. Translating gives CASSLEAGGGHEQFF. The chain links TRBV7-7 to TRBJ2-1, with 10 bases lining up with TRBD2. Germline lookup yields CDR1 SSHAT and CDR2 FNYEAQ (reference sequence). The CDR3 is 15 amino acids. Germline trimming cut 1 base from V and 8 bases from J; bases unmatched to any gene: 5.

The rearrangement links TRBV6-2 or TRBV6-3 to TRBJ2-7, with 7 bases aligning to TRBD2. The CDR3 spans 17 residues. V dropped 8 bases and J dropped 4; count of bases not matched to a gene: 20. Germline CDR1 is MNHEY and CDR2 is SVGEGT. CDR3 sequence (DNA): TGTGCCAGCGCCTCGACTGGGGGGGGGACCGCTATTTACGAGCAGTACGTC. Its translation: CASASTGGGTAIYEQYV.

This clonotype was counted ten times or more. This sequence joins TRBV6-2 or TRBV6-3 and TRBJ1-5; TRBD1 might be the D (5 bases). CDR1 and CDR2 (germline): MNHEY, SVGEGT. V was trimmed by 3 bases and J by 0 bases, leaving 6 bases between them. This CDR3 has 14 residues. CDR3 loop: CASSYGTSNQPQHF. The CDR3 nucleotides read TGTGCCAGCAGTTATGGGACTAGCAATCAGCCCCAGCATTTT.

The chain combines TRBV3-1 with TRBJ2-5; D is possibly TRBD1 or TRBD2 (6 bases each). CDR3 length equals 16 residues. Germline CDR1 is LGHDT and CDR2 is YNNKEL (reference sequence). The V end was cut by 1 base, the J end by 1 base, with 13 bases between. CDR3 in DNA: TGTGCCAGCAGCCAAGGTCCTTGGGGGGCCCAAGAGACCCAGTACTTC. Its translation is CASSQGPWGAQETQYF.

Here the CDR3 reads CSVEGESDRGHYEQYF. The CDR3 DNA sequence: TGCAGCGTTGAAGGAGAATCGGACAGGGGGCACTACGAGCAGTACTTC. The V call is TRBV29-1, the J call TRBJ2-7; 11 bases are a match to TRBD1. From germline, CDR1 is SQVTM and CDR2 ANQGSEA. The CDR3 has 16 amino acids. The trim removed 1 base at V and 3 bases at J, leaving 8 bases unmatched.

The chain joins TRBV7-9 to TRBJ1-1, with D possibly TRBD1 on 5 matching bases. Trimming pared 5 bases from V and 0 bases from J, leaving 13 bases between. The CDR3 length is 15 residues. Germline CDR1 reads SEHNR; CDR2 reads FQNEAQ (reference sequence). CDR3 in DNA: TGTGCCAGCAGCATCACCGGGACGGTGAACACTGAAGCTTTCTTT. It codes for CASSITGTVNTEAFF.

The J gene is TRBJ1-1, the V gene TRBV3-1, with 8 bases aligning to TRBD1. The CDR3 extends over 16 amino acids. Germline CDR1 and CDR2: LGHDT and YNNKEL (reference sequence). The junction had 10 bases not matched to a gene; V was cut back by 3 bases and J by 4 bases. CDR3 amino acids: CASSHAEDRVTTEAFF. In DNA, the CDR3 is TGTGCCAGCAGCCACGCCGAGGACAGGGTAACCACTGAAGCTTTCTTT.

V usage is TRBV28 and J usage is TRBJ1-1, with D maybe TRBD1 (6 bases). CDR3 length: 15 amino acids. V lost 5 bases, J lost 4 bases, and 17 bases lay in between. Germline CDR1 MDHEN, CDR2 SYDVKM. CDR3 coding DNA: TGTGCCAGCAGTCCCCCCTGGGGGCGCGTCACTGAAGCTTTCTTT. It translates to CASSPPWGRVTEAFF.

Here the CDR3 DNA reads TGTGCCAGCAGTTTAGCGATGAGGGATGGGGATCAGCCCCAGCATTTT. It yields the protein CASSLAMRDGDQPQHF. The chain links TRBV12-3 or TRBV12-4 to TRBJ1-5; D gene unclear. V was pared by 0 bases and J by 5 bases, with 14 bases between. The CDR3 is made up of 16 amino acids.

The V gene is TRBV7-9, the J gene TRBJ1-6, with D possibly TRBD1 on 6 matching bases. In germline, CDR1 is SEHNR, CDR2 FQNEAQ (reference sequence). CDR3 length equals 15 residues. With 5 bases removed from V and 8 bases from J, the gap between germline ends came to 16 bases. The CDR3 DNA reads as TGTGCCAGCAGCCCAGGGGCCAGGGGTGATTCACCCCTCCACTTT. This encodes CASSPGARGDSPLHF. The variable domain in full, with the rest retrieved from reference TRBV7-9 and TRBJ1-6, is DTGVSQNPRHKITKRGQNVTFRCDPISEHNRLYWYRQTLGQGPEFLTYFQNEAQLEKSRLLSDRFSAERPKGSFSTLEIQRTEQGDSAMYLCASSPGARGDSPLHFGNGTRLTVT.

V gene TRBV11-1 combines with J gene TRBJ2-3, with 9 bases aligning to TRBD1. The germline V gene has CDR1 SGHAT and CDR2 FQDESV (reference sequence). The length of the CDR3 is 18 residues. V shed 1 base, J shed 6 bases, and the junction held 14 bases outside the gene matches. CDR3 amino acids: CASSLVSPDRGVRDTQYF. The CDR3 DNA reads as TGTGCCAGCAGCTTAGTATCGCCGGACAGGGGAGTAAGGGATACGCAGTATTTT.

In DNA, the CDR3 is TGTGCCAGCAGCTCCCTACCCGCGGGTAGCTCCTACGAGCAGTACGTC. It translates to CASSSLPAGSSYEQYV. The chain couples TRBV11-2 to TRBJ2-7, with a tentative D call TRBD2 (5 bases). This CDR3 has 16 amino acids. The ends were cut back, 4 bases at V and 0 bases at J, with 16 bases in the middle. Germline lookup yields CDR1 SGHAT and CDR2 FQNNGV.

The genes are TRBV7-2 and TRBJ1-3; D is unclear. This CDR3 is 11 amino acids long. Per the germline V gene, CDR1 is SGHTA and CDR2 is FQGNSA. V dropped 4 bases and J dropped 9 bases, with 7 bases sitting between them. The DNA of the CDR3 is TGTGCCAGCAGCTCCGCCGGCACCATATATTTT. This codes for CASSSAGTIYF.

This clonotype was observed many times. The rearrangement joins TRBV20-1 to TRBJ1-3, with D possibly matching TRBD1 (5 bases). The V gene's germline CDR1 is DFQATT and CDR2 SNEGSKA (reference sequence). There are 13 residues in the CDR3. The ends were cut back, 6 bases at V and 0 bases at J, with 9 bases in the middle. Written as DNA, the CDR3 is TGCAGTGCCGCAGGGACCTCTGGAAACACCATATATTTT. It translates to CSAAGTSGNTIYF.

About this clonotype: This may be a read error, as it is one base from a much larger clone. The CDR3 DNA reads as TGTGCCAGCAGCCCCGGACTCACGGTGGACCAGTACGTC. Its translation: CASSPGLTVDQYV. The chain has TRBV28 and TRBJ2-7, with D possibly TRBD2 on 5 matching bases. From germline, CDR1 is MDHEN and CDR2 SYDVKM. Trimming shortened V by 6 bases and J by 10 bases, and 19 bases separated the two germline ends. The CDR3 consists of 13 residues.

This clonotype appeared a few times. Here the CDR3 DNA reads TGCAGTGCTAGAAACAGGGGGGTCGGGGAAGCTTTCTTT. Protein product: CSARNRGVGEAFF. The chain combines TRBV20-1 with TRBJ1-1, with TRBD1 matching over 8 bases. Germline CDR1 DFQATT, CDR2 SNEGSKA (reference sequence). V shed 2 bases and J 8 bases; nucleotides not matched to a gene: 7. The CDR3 sequence is 13 residues long.

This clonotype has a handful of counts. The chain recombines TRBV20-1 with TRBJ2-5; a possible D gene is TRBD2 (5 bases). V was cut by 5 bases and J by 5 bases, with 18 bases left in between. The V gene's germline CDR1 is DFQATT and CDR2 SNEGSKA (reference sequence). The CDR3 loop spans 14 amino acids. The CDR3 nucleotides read TGCAGTGCTGGCGGGCCTCTCCCTTGGGAGACCCAGTACTTC. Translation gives CSAGGPLPWETQYF.

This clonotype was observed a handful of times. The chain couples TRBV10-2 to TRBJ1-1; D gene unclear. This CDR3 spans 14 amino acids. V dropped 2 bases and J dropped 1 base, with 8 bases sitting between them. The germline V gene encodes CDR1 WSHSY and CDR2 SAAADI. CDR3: CASSEGKGNTEAFF. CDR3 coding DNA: TGCGCCAGCAGTGAGGGAAAGGGGAACACTGAAGCTTTCTTT.

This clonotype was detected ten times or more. CDR3 DNA sequence: TGTGCCAGCAGTTTGGGTCTTGGGTACGAGCAGTACTTC. It codes for CASSLGLGYEQYF. This chain uses TRBV27 with TRBJ2-7; no definite D call. Germline CDR1 MNHEY, CDR2 SMNVEV (reference sequence). Trimming shortened V by 3 bases and J by 4 bases, and 10 bases separated the two germline ends. This CDR3 comprises 13 residues.

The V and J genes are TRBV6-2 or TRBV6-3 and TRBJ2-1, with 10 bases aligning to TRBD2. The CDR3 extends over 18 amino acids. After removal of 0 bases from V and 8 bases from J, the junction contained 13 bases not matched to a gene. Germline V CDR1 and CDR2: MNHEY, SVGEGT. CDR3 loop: CASSYSRGSGGNFDEQFF. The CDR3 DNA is TGTGCCAGCAGTTACTCGAGAGGTAGCGGGGGGAATTTTGATGAGCAGTTCTTC.